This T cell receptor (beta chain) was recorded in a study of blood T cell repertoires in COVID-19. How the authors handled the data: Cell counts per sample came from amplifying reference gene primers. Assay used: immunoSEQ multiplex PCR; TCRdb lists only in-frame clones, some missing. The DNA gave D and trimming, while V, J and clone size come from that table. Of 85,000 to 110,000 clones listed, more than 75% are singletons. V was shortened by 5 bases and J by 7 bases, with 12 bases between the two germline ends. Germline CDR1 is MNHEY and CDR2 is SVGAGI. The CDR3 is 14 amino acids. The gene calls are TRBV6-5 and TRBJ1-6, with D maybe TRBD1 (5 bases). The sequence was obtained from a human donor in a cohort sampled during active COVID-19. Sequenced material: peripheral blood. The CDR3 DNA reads TGTGCCAGCAGTAAGGGCGCAGGGAATTCACCCCTCCACTTT. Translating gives CASSKGAGNSPLHF.